The 23 T cell receptor beta chains given below trace back to one sample, sequenced in a study of CD8 T cells in Susac syndrome. The RNA input was 0.5 to 1 ug, and it was reverse transcribed with random hexamers. TCRdb passed the immunoSEQ multiplex PCR reads through MiXCR, listing each CDR3 protein once. The sample consists of some 150,000 distinct CDR3 sequences, roughly 94% of them appearing once. The sequenced sample was CD4+ T cells from PBMCs. The receptor source for this set is a human donor in good health.

The gene calls are TRBV6-2 or TRBV6-3 and TRBJ2-7, with 7 positions matching TRBD2. The trim removed 8 bases at V and 2 bases at J, leaving 6 bases unmatched. The CDR3 consists of 13 residues. The germline V gene encodes CDR1 MNHEY and CDR2 SVGEGT. CDR3 sequence: CASLSGTAYEQYF. In nucleotides, the CDR3 is TGTGCCAGCCTAAGCGGGACGGCCTACGAGCAGTACTTC.

The chain employs TRBV12-3 or TRBV12-4 and TRBJ1-1; TRBD1 agrees at 9 bases. Losses at the gene ends were 3 bases for V and 8 bases for J; bases not matched to a gene: 7. The CDR3 is 14 amino acids. CDR3 loop: CASSLAPGQGEAFF. CDR3 nucleotides: TGTGCCAGCAGTTTGGCCCCGGGACAGGGAGAAGCTTTCTTT.

The chain carries TRBV3-1 and TRBJ2-5; D is possibly TRBD1 (6 bases). Germline V gene data show CDR1 as LGHDT and CDR2 as YNNKEL (reference sequence). The germline V and J ends were trimmed by 2 bases and 1 base, with 8 bases remaining between them. The CDR3 sequence is 14 residues long. The CDR3 loop reads CASSQRTVQETQYF. DNA of the CDR3: TGTGCCAGCAGCCAAAGGACAGTCCAAGAGACCCAGTACTTC.

This chain connects TRBV20-1 to TRBJ2-3, with D tentatively TRBD2 (7 bases). The V end lost 1 base, the J end lost 3 bases, and 17 bases lay between the germline ends. Germline V gene lookup returns CDR1 DFQATT and CDR2 SNEGSKA (reference sequence). The CDR3 totals 16 residues. Here the CDR3 reads CSARAWGGQTTDTQYF. CDR3 sequence (DNA): TGCAGTGCTAGAGCTTGGGGGGGACAAACAACAGATACGCAGTATTTT.

The chain has TRBV9 and TRBJ2-1; D is tentatively TRBD1 or TRBD2 (6 bases each). The germline V and J ends were trimmed by 6 bases and 4 bases, with 20 bases remaining between them. CDR1 is SGDLS and CDR2 is YYNGEE in the germline V gene. The CDR3 totals 16 residues. The CDR3 DNA is TGTGCCAGCACCTCGAAAGGGGGAGGCCGATACAATGAGCAGTTCTTC. Amino acid sequence: CASTSKGGGRYNEQFF. Full variable domain (missing parts from reference TRBV9 and TRBJ2-1): DSGVTQTPKHLITATGQRVTLRCSPRSGDLSVYWYQQSLDQGLQFLIQYYNGEERAKGNILERFSAQQFPDLHSELNLSSLELGDSALYFCASTSKGGGRYNEQFFGPGTRLTVL.

This sequence joins TRBV7-2 and TRBJ2-7; 9 nucleotides match TRBD2. Per germline, CDR1 SGHTA and CDR2 FQGNSA. The V and J ends lost 5 bases and 6 bases, in that order; junction bases with no gene match: 8. The CDR3 is 14 amino acids. The DNA of the CDR3 is TGTGCCAGCAGCGTGAGCACGACTAGCGGCGAGCAGTACTTC. Its translation: CASSVSTTSGEQYF.

This rearrangement joins TRBV19 to TRBJ2-3; D possibly matches TRBD1 or TRBD2 (5 bases each). This CDR3 contains 13 residues. Trimming cost V 3 bases and J 4 bases, with 8 bases left between them. The germline V gene has CDR1 LNHDA and CDR2 SQIVND (reference sequence). CDR3 loop: CASSIRDPDTQYF. The CDR3 DNA is TGTGCCAGTAGTATCCGGGACCCAGATACGCAGTATTTT.

The gene calls are TRBV19 and TRBJ2-2; no firm D call. The ends were cut back, 6 bases at V and 4 bases at J, with 12 bases in the middle. CDR3 length equals 14 residues. Germline values: CDR1 LNHDA, CDR2 SQIVND (reference sequence). The CDR3 DNA sequence: TGTGCCAGTAGACCGTCGGGTATCACCGGGGAGCTGTTTTTT. Translated, it gives CASRPSGITGELFF.

The chain combines TRBV12-3 or TRBV12-4 with TRBJ2-1; 7 bases fit TRBD2. This CDR3 spans 15 amino acids. Trimming took 6 bases from V and 5 from J; bases not matched to a gene: 10. The CDR3 coding sequence is TGTGCCAGCAGGCTAGGACTAGAGGGAGACAATGAGCAGTTCTTC. It specifies CASRLGLEGDNEQFF.

This chain uses TRBV7-2 with TRBJ2-5; D gene unclear. CDR3 length: 15 residues. Trimming took 1 base from V and 4 from J, leaving 13 bases between them. CDR1 SGHTA and CDR2 FQGNSA come from the germline V gene. CDR3 residues: CASSLGPRPAETQYF. The CDR3 nucleotides are TGTGCCAGCAGCTTAGGACCCCGGCCAGCAGAGACCCAGTACTTC.

The CDR3 nucleotides are TGCAGTGCTAGAGTGGGGGGGGCAGGGGAGACCCAGTACTTC. Protein: CSARVGGAGETQYF. This chain joins TRBV20-1 and TRBJ2-5; tentatively, D is TRBD2 (7 bases). CDR1 is DFQATT and CDR2 is SNEGSKA in the germline V gene (reference sequence). The CDR3 is made up of 14 amino acids. Between the trimmed V and J ends, which lost 1 base and 5 bases, there was a span of 14 bases.

This chain uses TRBV6-6 with TRBJ1-1, with 8 bases aligning to TRBD1. J was trimmed by 5 bases and V by 6 bases; bases with no gene match: 5. Germline V gene lookup returns CDR1 MNHNY and CDR2 SVGAGI (reference sequence). The CDR3 loop spans 13 amino acids. The CDR3 region is CASRIGTGTEAFF. The CDR3 nucleotides read TGTGCCAGCAGGATCGGGACAGGTACTGAAGCTTTCTTT.

The J gene is TRBJ2-1, the V gene TRBV7-3, with TRBD2 matching over 9 bases. Per germline, CDR1 SGHTA and CDR2 FQGTGA. The CDR3 runs to 17 residues. V lost 4 bases and J lost 4; bases outside the gene matches: 11. CDR3 nucleotides: TGTGCCAGCAGCTCCTCCCCGGGACTAGCACGTTACAATGAGCAGTTCTTC. This sequence encodes CASSSSPGLARYNEQFF. Based on the CDR3 plus reference TRBV7-3 and TRBJ2-1, the full variable domain is GAGVSQTPSNKVTEKGKYVELRCDPISGHTALYWYRQSLGQGPEFLIYFQGTGAADDSGLPNDRFFAVRPEGSVSTLKIQRTERGDSAVYLCASSSSPGLARYNEQFFGPGTRLTVL.

The rearrangement uses TRBV7-3 and TRBJ2-1; perhaps TRBD2 as D (5 bases). The CDR3 spans 14 residues. Germline values: CDR1 SGHTA, CDR2 FQGTGA. V was trimmed by 5 bases and J by 4 bases, leaving 12 bases between them. CDR3 region: CASSLNRGYNEQFF. CDR3 DNA: TGTGCCAGCAGCCTCAACCGGGGTTACAATGAGCAGTTCTTC.

This sequence joins TRBV6-1 and TRBJ1-4; D is uncertain. Germline V lookup: CDR1 MNHNS, CDR2 SASEGT. V shed 6 bases and J shed 2 bases, with 10 bases lying between them. This CDR3 has 14 residues. CDR3 amino acids: CASRKVSTNEKLFF. The CDR3 nucleotides are TGTGCCAGCAGAAAAGTCTCTACTAATGAAAAACTGTTTTTT.

The V call is TRBV3-1, the J call TRBJ1-5, with 7 positions matching TRBD1. The germline V gene encodes CDR1 LGHDT and CDR2 YNNKEL (reference sequence). CDR3 length equals 15 residues. V was pared by 4 bases and J by 7 bases, with 10 bases of the junction left unmatched. CDR3 protein: CASSLRQGTGQPQHF. DNA for the CDR3: TGTGCCAGCAGCCTACGACAGGGAACAGGGCAGCCCCAGCATTTT. Full variable domain (rest looked up from reference TRBV3-1 and TRBJ1-5): DTAVSQTPKYLVTQMGNDKSIKCEQNLGHDTMYWYKQDSKKFLKIMFSYNNKELIINETVPNRFSPKSPDKAHLNLHINSLELGDSAVYFCASSLRQGTGQPQHFGDGTRLSIL.

The chain carries TRBV6-5 and TRBJ1-3, with D unresolved. This CDR3 contains 11 residues. The germline CDR1 and CDR2 sequences are MNHEY and SVGAGI. With 7 bases removed from V and 4 bases from J, the gap between germline ends came to 5 bases. In DNA form, the CDR3 reads TGTGCCAGCATCCGAGGAAACACCATATATTTT. This gives the protein CASIRGNTIYF.

This rearrangement joins TRBV18 to TRBJ1-5; maybe TRBD1 (5 bases). The CDR3 loop spans 14 amino acids. Germline-derived CDR1 and CDR2 are KGHSH and LQKENI. V lost 5 bases and J 2 bases, leaving 10 bases between the germline ends. The DNA of the CDR3 is TGTGCCAGCTCAGCTTGGGGGGGCAATCAGCCCCAGCATTTT. Its protein product is CASSAWGGNQPQHF.

The rearrangement links TRBV28 to TRBJ2-3; D is unclear. This CDR3 comprises 13 residues. V was clipped by 2 bases and J by 1 base, with 4 bases between them. Germline values: CDR1 MDHEN, CDR2 SYDVKM. For the CDR3, the DNA is TGTGCCAGCAGTTTAATCGGCACAGATACGCAGTATTTT. The encoded protein is CASSLIGTDTQYF.

The chain combines TRBV18 with TRBJ2-7, with 8 bases lining up with TRBD2. The germline V gene has CDR1 KGHSH and CDR2 LQKENI. The CDR3 loop spans 16 amino acids. V trimming: 4 bases; J trimming: 6 bases; junction bases outside the gene matches: 14. CDR3 sequence (DNA): TGTGCCAGCTCACGAGTAACTAGCGGCGGGCCTGGCGAGCAGTACTTC. This gives the protein CASSRVTSGGPGEQYF.

The genes are TRBV30 and TRBJ2-2, with D hard to call. Germline V gene lookup returns CDR1 GTSNPN and CDR2 SVGIG (reference sequence). The CDR3 totals 14 residues. Trimming took off 2 bases at V and 4 bases at J, with 11 bases between the two ends. CDR3 in amino acids: CAWSLLARTGELFF. In DNA form, the CDR3 reads TGTGCCTGGAGTTTGTTAGCTCGCACCGGGGAGCTGTTTTTT.

This clonotype has just one count. V gene TRBV11-1 combines with J gene TRBJ1-1; tentatively, D is TRBD1 (5 bases). Germline V gene sequence: CDR1 SGHAT, CDR2 FQDESV (reference sequence). With 5 bases removed from V and 1 base from J, the gap between germline ends came to 11 bases. The CDR3 totals 14 residues. DNA for the CDR3: TGTGCCAGCAGCCGGGACCCGGGGAACACTGAAGCTTTCTTT. The encoded protein is CASSRDPGNTEAFF.

The rearrangement joins TRBV12-3 or TRBV12-4 to TRBJ2-5, with D uncertain. CDR3 length: 11 residues. Trimming stripped 6 bases from V and 3 bases from J, with 5 bases between. CDR3 residues: CASREEETQYF. In nucleotides, the CDR3 is TGTGCCAGCAGGGAAGAAGAGACCCAGTACTTC.